This TCR beta chain was recovered during a study of blood T cells in healthy people across ages. Study-wide context: About one barcoded beta molecule per two T cells came from capture by template switching.

Findings and limits, study-wide: Among T cells, TCR beta diversity per million cells dropped roughly linearly as age rose.

Trimming removed 5 bases from V and 5 bases from J, with 7 bases in between. This CDR3 spans 11 amino acids. CDR1 is MNHEY and CDR2 is SVGEGT in the germline V gene. The authors ran a second PCR of about 7 to 11 cycles using a sample-barcoded 5' primer and a J-beta primer mix. TCRdb ran MiXCR on the 5' RACE reads and lists one entry per CDR3 protein. The repertoire consists of some 900,000 distinct CDR3 sequences, with around 28% occurring once and the leading ten covering 17%. Ten or more counts support this clonotype. Its antigen is not identified. Donors each provided about 10 milliliters of peripheral blood. Total RNA was extracted at no less than 6 micrograms per sample.

The gene calls are TRBV6-2 or TRBV6-3 and TRBJ2-7; no definite D call. This receptor was obtained from an elderly woman in good health. Sequenced input: blood. CDR3 nucleotides: TGTGCCAGCAGTGGTCTCAACGAGCAGTACTTC. It encodes CASSGLNEQYF.